These 21 T cell receptor beta chains share one sample of origin, sequenced in a study of blood T cell repertoires in COVID-19. Profiling relied on immunoSEQ multiplex PCR, and the TCRdb table lists in-frame clones only, not all of them. Of approximately 80,000 clones listed, about three quarters are singletons. The material sequenced was peripheral blood. The receptors were gathered from a human donor in a cohort sampled during active COVID-19.

This chain uses TRBV28 with TRBJ2-7, with D possibly matching TRBD1 (6 bases). The CDR3 covers 13 residues. Trimming removed 11 bases from V and 1 base from J, with 15 bases in between. In germline, CDR1 is MDHEN, CDR2 SYDVKM. Written as DNA, the CDR3 is TGTGCCGCTATGACAGGCGTTTCCTACGAGCAGTACTTC. Protein: CAAMTGVSYEQYF.

Only a few counts were recorded for this clone. The DNA for the CDR3 is TGTGCCAGCAGTTCCGATCGGTCCTACGAGCAGTACTTC. Amino acids: CASSSDRSYEQYF. The chain has TRBV12-3 or TRBV12-4 and TRBJ2-7; no firm D call. There are 13 residues in the CDR3. The ends were cut back, 4 bases at V and 1 base at J, with 8 bases in the middle.

The rearrangement uses TRBV29-1 and TRBJ1-2, with 9 bases aligning to TRBD1. The CDR3 spans 13 residues. The trim removed 6 bases at V and 1 base at J, leaving 3 bases unmatched. Germline CDR1 SQVTM, CDR2 ANQGSEA. The CDR3 DNA reads as TGCAGCGTCATGGGACAGGGTAACTATGGCTACACCTTC. Translation gives CSVMGQGNYGYTF.

The V gene is TRBV4-2, the J gene TRBJ1-2, with 8 bases that match TRBD1. Trimming at V came to 4 bases and at J to 7 bases, leaving 11 bases not matched to a gene. CDR3 length: 15 residues. Germline V gene data show CDR1 as LGHNA and CDR2 as YNFKEQ. The CDR3 loop is CASSPAGGVSSGYTF. The CDR3, as DNA: TGTGCCAGCAGCCCGGCAGGGGGCGTGAGCAGTGGCTACACCTTC.

The rearrangement joins TRBV4-3 to TRBJ2-1; 12 bases are a match to TRBD1. Germline V gene lookup returns CDR1 LGHNA and CDR2 YSLEER. V shed 2 bases and J 6 bases; nucleotides not matched to a gene: 8. The CDR3 runs 17 residues. Here the CDR3 DNA reads TGCGCCAGCAGCCAACGGGCCGGGACAGGGGGCTTCAATGAGCAGTTCTTC. Protein: CASSQRAGTGGFNEQFF.

V is TRBV25-1 and J is TRBJ2-7; 11 bases map to TRBD1. There are 14 residues in the CDR3. Germline V gene sequence: CDR1 MGHDK, CDR2 SYGVNS. Trimming removed 6 bases from V and 4 bases from J; junction bases left unmatched: 5. CDR3 in DNA: TGTGCCAGCAGCGTGGGGGACAGGGGGTACGAGCAGTACTTC. Protein: CASSVGDRGYEQYF.

The chain recombines TRBV5-6 with TRBJ1-4, with D possibly matching TRBD1 (6 bases). The V end was cut by 3 bases, the J end by 1 base, with 7 bases between. This CDR3 spans 14 amino acids. Germline CDR1 SGHDT, CDR2 YYEEEE. The CDR3 sequence: CASSSRGTNEKLFF. In nucleotides, the CDR3 is TGTGCCAGCAGCTCCAGGGGAACTAATGAAAAACTGTTTTTT.

The V gene is TRBV10-3, the J gene TRBJ2-1; D is perhaps TRBD2 (6 bases). In germline, CDR1 is ENHRY, CDR2 SYGVKD. CDR3 length equals 15 residues. V was trimmed by 4 bases and J by 4 bases, leaving 14 bases between them. The CDR3 sequence is CAISAGTGGYNEQFF. The CDR3 DNA follows: TGTGCCATCAGTGCCGGGACTGGAGGGTACAATGAGCAGTTCTTC.

This clone appeared a single time. The chain recombines TRBV15 with TRBJ2-7; the match to TRBD1 covers 7 bases. Germline values: CDR1 LNHNV, CDR2 YYDKDF (reference sequence). This CDR3 is 17 amino acids long. After removal of 1 base from V and 2 bases from J, the junction contained 11 bases not matched to a gene. The CDR3, as DNA: TGTGCCACCAGCAGAGTTTATAAGGGGGCTTTACCCTACGAGCAGTACTTC. Translated, it gives CATSRVYKGALPYEQYF.

The chain recombines TRBV12-3 or TRBV12-4 with TRBJ1-3; the match to TRBD1 covers 7 bases. This CDR3 comprises 13 residues. Trimming cost V 3 bases and J 10 bases; bases outside gene matches: 6. CDR3 loop: CASSFRAGGTIYF. In nucleotides, the CDR3 is TGTGCCAGCAGTTTTAGGGCAGGGGGAACCATATATTTT.

This clone was seen a few times. The chain is built from TRBV3-1 (or the pseudogene TRBV3-2) and TRBJ1-6; D is perhaps TRBD1 (5 bases). CDR1 is LGHDT and CDR2 is YNNKEL in the germline V gene (reference sequence). This CDR3 region has 15 residues. The V and J ends lost 0 bases and 8 bases respectively, with 11 bases between them. CDR3 region: CASSQDRGGYSPLHF. The CDR3 nucleotides read TGTGCCAGCAGCCAAGATAGGGGAGGGTATTCACCCCTCCACTTT.

This clone occurred once. J is TRBJ2-7 and V is TRBV19; 7 bases match TRBD1. The CDR3 covers 14 residues. CDR1 is LNHDA and CDR2 is SQIVND in the germline V gene (reference sequence). The V segment lost 5 bases and the J segment 3 bases; nucleotides outside the gene matches: 7. CDR3 in DNA: TGTGCCAGTAGTTCCGGGACAGAGATCTACGAGCAGTACTTC. It is translated as CASSSGTEIYEQYF.

The chain links TRBV19 to TRBJ2-3; TRBD1 aligns across 7 bases. With V trimmed by 4 bases and J by 0 bases, 10 bases remained unmatched. Germline CDR1 reads LNHDA; CDR2 reads SQIVND (reference sequence). The CDR3 extends over 17 amino acids. In DNA, the CDR3 is TGTGCCAGTAGTACCACCACAGGGGTCTATAGCACAGATACGCAGTATTTT. Its translation is CASSTTTGVYSTDTQYF. Together with reference TRBV19 and TRBJ2-3, the CDR3 gives the full variable domain: DGGITQSPKYLFRKEGQNVTLSCEQNLNHDAMYWYRQDPGQGLRLIYYSQIVNDFQKGDIAEGYSVSREKKESFPLTVTSAQKNPTAFYLCASSTTTGVYSTDTQYFGPGTRLTVL.

The rearrangement uses TRBV5-4 and TRBJ2-7; possibly TRBD1 for D (5 bases). The V and J ends lost 3 bases and 0 bases respectively, with 10 bases between them. CDR1 and CDR2 from the germline V gene are SGHNT and YYREEE (reference sequence). This CDR3 is 14 amino acids long. The CDR3 loop reads CASSYRPSSYEQYF. CDR3 coding DNA: TGTGCCAGCAGCTACAGGCCGAGCTCCTACGAGCAGTACTTC.

This clone has a handful of counts. The chain recombines TRBV6-5 with TRBJ2-1, with a possible D match to TRBD2 (5 bases). Germline V gives CDR1 MNHEY, CDR2 SVGAGI. The CDR3 consists of 13 residues. Trimming took off 8 bases at V and 1 base at J, with 9 bases between the two ends. The CDR3 DNA follows: TGTGCCAGCCGTCGCGGGTCCTACAATGAGCAGTTCTTC. Amino acid sequence: CASRRGSYNEQFF.

The J gene is TRBJ2-5, the V gene TRBV30; no definite D call. The V end lost 2 bases, the J end lost 5 bases, and 9 bases lay between the germline ends. The CDR3 covers 12 residues. The germline V gene encodes CDR1 GTSNPN and CDR2 SVGIG (reference sequence). CDR3: CAWSPPGETQYF. The CDR3 coding sequence is TGTGCCTGGAGTCCTCCCGGGGAGACCCAGTACTTC.

The V and J genes are TRBV27 and TRBJ2-7, with D possibly TRBD2 on 5 matching bases. The V end lost 7 bases, the J end lost 2 bases, and 15 bases lay between the germline ends. Germline V gives CDR1 MNHEY, CDR2 SMNVEV (reference sequence). CDR3 length equals 14 residues. This CDR3 is CASTPHTGAYEQYF. In nucleotides, the CDR3 is TGTGCCAGCACCCCACATACCGGGGCCTACGAGCAGTACTTC.

The genes are TRBV6-6 and TRBJ1-1, with 8 bases aligning to TRBD1. The CDR3 spans 16 residues. CDR1 MNHNY and CDR2 SVGAGI come from the germline V gene (reference sequence). The ends lost 5 bases at V and 0 bases at J; junction bases unmatched: 8. CDR3 protein: CASSAGTGIMNTEAFF. CDR3 in DNA: TGTGCCAGCAGTGCCGGGACAGGCATAATGAACACTGAAGCTTTCTTT.

The chain couples TRBV5-1 to TRBJ2-7; D is perhaps TRBD1 (6 bases). In germline, CDR1 is SGHRS, CDR2 YFSETQ. V was shortened by 0 bases and J by 5 bases, with 12 bases between the two germline ends. The CDR3 sequence is 14 residues long. Here the CDR3 DNA reads TGCGCCAGCAGCTTGGCCTACAGGGAACACGAGCAGTACTTC. It codes for CASSLAYREHEQYF.

This chain uses TRBV5-1 with TRBJ2-7; no reliable D call. Germline V gives CDR1 SGHRS, CDR2 YFSETQ. This CDR3 spans 11 amino acids. Trimming left V 0 bases short and J 4 bases short, with 2 bases between. The CDR3 loop is CASSLAYEQYF. The CDR3 nucleotides are TGCGCCAGCAGCTTGGCGTACGAGCAGTACTTC.

V usage is TRBV19 and J usage is TRBJ1-6; TRBD1 matches 10 bases. V gave up 4 bases and J gave up 5 bases; unmatched junction bases: 5. The germline V gene encodes CDR1 LNHDA and CDR2 SQIVND (reference sequence). The CDR3 has 16 residues. As DNA, the CDR3 is TGTGCCAGTAGTACGCCCGACAGGGGGCATAATTCACCCCTCCACTTT. Protein: CASSTPDRGHNSPLHF.